The source of this TCR beta chain is a study of tumor-infiltrating lymphocytes in primary liver carcinoma. Between roughly 20 and 32 mg of unsorted bulk tissue served as the source from which RNA and DNA were co-extracted. Regarding this clonotype: Antigen: not known.

Total RNA (around 0.45 ug) served as template for TCR beta cDNA synthesis primed by a constant-region primer. Nested multiplex PCR, run for three rounds with slightly modified ARM-PCR, yielded TCR beta libraries. Forward primers for TRBV1-TRBV30 and a C-beta reverse primer served the first two PCR rounds, at 10 cycles each. TCRdb independently ran MiXCR on the multiplex PCR reads; one entry per CDR3 protein. The sample includes approximately 92,000 distinct CDR3 sequences, 68% seen only once; the top ten take around 25%. Overall study results and limits: The overlap of tumor-adjacent and tumor-blood pairs was smaller than that of tumor region pairs.

This CDR3 is built from 13 residues. Deletions cut 5 bases from V and 1 base from J, with 9 bases between. Germline CDR1 is SGHRS and CDR2 is YFSETQ. The chain links TRBV5-1 to TRBJ1-1; D is possibly TRBD1 (5 bases). Sequencing was performed on tumor-adjacent normal liver tissue. The source is a man in his forties with primary liver carcinoma and hepatitis B virus infection. CDR3 amino acids: CASREGANTEAFF. DNA of the CDR3: TGCGCCAGCAGAGAAGGGGCGAACACTGAAGCTTTCTTT.